This T cell receptor beta chain emerged from a study of cytomegalovirus exposure and HLA in healthy donors. The PCR was carried out with 60 Vbeta primers and 13 Jbeta primers. Produced via immunoSEQ multiplex PCR; TCRdb's table is partial and in-frame only. The sample holds 100,000 or so clones, around 75% seen once. Losses at the gene ends were 0 bases for V and 5 bases for J; bases not matched to a gene: 9. Germline-derived CDR1 and CDR2 are SGHTS and YDEGEE. The CDR3 has 16 residues. The specimen was PBMCs. The sequence derives from a man in his fifties in good health and CMV-seronegative. The chain recombines TRBV5-8 with TRBJ2-7; 9 bases are a match to TRBD2. The CDR3 region has the DNA TGTGCCAGCAGCTTGGCCACGCGGGGGGGAACGAACGAGCAGTACTTC. Translated: CASSLATRGGTNEQYF. Complete variable domain (other parts from reference TRBV5-8 and TRBJ2-7): EAGVTQSPTHLIKTRGQQATLRCSPISGHTSVYWYQQALGLGLQFLLWYDEGEERNRGNFPPRFSGRQFPNYSSELNVNALELEDSALYLCASSLATRGGTNEQYFGPGTRLTVT.